The clone carrying this T cell receptor beta chain has just a few counts. This entry comes from a study of T-cell memory formation after mild COVID-19. TCRdb re-called the 5' RACE reads through MiXCR, storing one row per CDR3 protein. In the table there are around 120,000 distinct CDR3 sequences, approximately 15% of which are singletons. Germline CDR1 MNHNY, CDR2 SVGAGI (reference sequence). CDR3 size: 16 residues. The junction had 5 bases not matched to a gene; V was cut back by 7 bases and J by 0 bases. This TCR derives from an adult woman who had mild COVID-19 (a few samples of this study predate the infection). Cell type and time point are not known. This rearrangement joins TRBV6-6 to TRBJ2-3; 12 bases align to TRBD2. Sequencing was performed on PBMCs or a T cell subset sorted from them (not recorded which). The CDR3 region is CASTLLAGGSTDTQYF. CDR3 nucleotides: TGTGCCAGCACCTTACTAGCGGGGGGAAGCACAGATACGCAGTATTTT.